Below are 18 T cell receptor beta chains sequenced from a single sample in a study of Tregs in tolerant kidney transplant recipients. Profiling relied on immunoSEQ multiplex PCR, and the TCRdb table lists in-frame clones only, not all of them. The sample holds approximately 260,000 clones, around 81% seen once. Source material: CD4+ T cells from blood. Source of these receptors: a human donor in good health.

This clone showed up just once. The CDR3 protein is CASSLIPRGGPGETQYF. DNA for the CDR3: TGCGCCAGCAGCTTGATCCCCCGGGGGGGCCCTGGAGAGACCCAGTACTTC. The gene calls are TRBV5-1 and TRBJ2-5; TRBD2 matches at 8 bases. The V gene's germline CDR1 is SGHRS and CDR2 YFSETQ. This CDR3 is 17 amino acids long. J was trimmed by 4 bases and V by 1 base; bases with no gene match: 12.

The chain combines TRBV5-4 with TRBJ1-2; D gene unclear. V was shortened by 0 bases and J by 1 base, with 7 bases between the two germline ends. This CDR3 is built from 14 residues. The germline CDR1 and CDR2 sequences are SGHNT and YYREEE (reference sequence). This chain's CDR3 is CASSLVGDNYGYTF. CDR3 sequence (DNA): TGTGCCAGCAGCTTGGTTGGGGATAACTATGGCTACACCTTC.

In nucleotides, the CDR3 is TGTGCCAGCAGCTTGGGGGCAGGGCCTAATCAGCCCCAGCATTTT. Protein sequence: CASSLGAGPNQPQHF. This chain connects TRBV5-8 to TRBJ1-5, with D maybe TRBD1 (5 bases). Germline V gives CDR1 SGHTS, CDR2 YDEGEE. With 0 bases removed from V and 4 bases from J, the gap between germline ends came to 11 bases. This CDR3 region has 15 residues.

The table lists this clone with a count of one. V usage is TRBV10-3 and J usage is TRBJ1-5, with a tentative D call TRBD1 (6 bases). CDR1 and CDR2 (germline): ENHRY, SYGVKD. The CDR3 length is 13 residues. Trimming pared 5 bases from V and 4 bases from J, leaving 9 bases between. The CDR3 protein is CAISKDSNQPQHF. The CDR3 DNA is TGTGCCATCAGTAAGGACAGTAATCAGCCCCAGCATTTT.

This rearrangement joins TRBV10-3 to TRBJ2-7, with 10 positions matching TRBD1. From germline, CDR1 is ENHRY and CDR2 SYGVKD. Trimming cost V 7 bases and J 4 bases; bases outside gene matches: 7. This CDR3 contains 14 residues. The CDR3 DNA reads TGTGCCATCAAGATGGGACAGGGGATTTACGAGCAGTACTTC. This translates into CAIKMGQGIYEQYF.

The V gene is TRBV12-5, the J gene TRBJ2-1, with 9 nucleotides matching TRBD2. Trimming removed 2 bases from V and 3 bases from J; junction bases left unmatched: 8. Germline V lookup: CDR1 LGHNT, CDR2 FRNRAP. The CDR3 has 17 amino acids. The CDR3 reads CASGLNIAGANYNEQFF. The CDR3 region has the DNA TGTGCTAGTGGTTTGAACATAGCGGGGGCCAACTACAATGAGCAGTTCTTC.

The J gene is TRBJ2-7, the V gene TRBV2; 12 positions agree with TRBD1. CDR1 is SNHLY and CDR2 is FYNNEI in the germline V gene. Losses at the gene ends were 7 bases for V and 6 bases for J; bases not matched to a gene: 7. The CDR3 loop spans 14 amino acids. CDR3 residues: CASKGQGALFEQYF. Written as DNA, the CDR3 is TGTGCCAGCAAGGGACAGGGGGCCCTTTTCGAGCAGTACTTC. Full variable domain (outside the CDR3, taken from reference TRBV2 and TRBJ2-7): EPEVTQTPSHQVTQMGQEVILRCVPISNHLYFYWYRQILGQKVEFLVSFYNNEISEKSEIFDDQFSVERPDGSNFTLKIRSTKLEDSAMYFCASKGQGALFEQYFGPGTRLTVT.

This chain joins TRBV6-5 and TRBJ2-7, with D possibly being TRBD1 or TRBD2 (5 bases each). Germline CDR1 MNHEY, CDR2 SVGAGI. V lost 6 bases to trimming and J lost 3 bases, with 15 bases between them. There are 14 residues in the CDR3. The CDR3 spells CASSPPGPVYEQYF. Here the CDR3 DNA reads TGTGCCAGCAGCCCCCCGGGACCAGTCTACGAGCAGTACTTC.

This chain uses TRBV5-4 with TRBJ2-5, with 9 nucleotides matching TRBD1. The germline gives CDR1 SGHNT, CDR2 YYREEE (reference sequence). With V trimmed by 4 bases and J by 1 base, 8 bases remained unmatched. The CDR3 is 16 amino acids. The CDR3 region is CASSPGGTGFQETQYF. The CDR3 DNA reads as TGTGCCAGCAGCCCCGGAGGGACAGGGTTCCAAGAGACCCAGTACTTC.

The chain combines TRBV27 with TRBJ2-5; D remains unclear. Germline assignment: CDR1 MNHEY and CDR2 SMNVEV (reference sequence). Trimming removed 3 bases from V and 1 base from J, with 6 bases in between. CDR3 length: 13 residues. The CDR3 reads CASSFRIQETQYF. CDR3 coding DNA: TGTGCCAGCAGTTTTCGCATCCAAGAGACCCAGTACTTC.

This clone was observed a few times. V is TRBV6-6 and J is TRBJ2-5, with D perhaps matching TRBD1 or TRBD2 (5 bases each). CDR3 size: 12 residues. Trimming removed 0 bases at V and 6 bases at J, with 5 bases between. In germline, CDR1 is MNHNY, CDR2 SVGAGI (reference sequence). The CDR3 nucleotides are TGTGCCAGCAGTTACTCGGGACAGACCCAGTACTTC. This encodes CASSYSGQTQYF.

This clone came up a few times. V gene TRBV5-1 combines with J gene TRBJ1-3, with 9 bases that match TRBD1. This CDR3 region has 16 residues. Germline V lookup: CDR1 SGHRS, CDR2 YFSETQ. With 4 bases clipped from V and 1 base from J, the junction kept 6 bases outside the gene matches. The CDR3 DNA follows: TGCGCCAGCAGCCAGGGGACAGGGCATTCTGGAAACACCATATATTTT. This encodes CASSQGTGHSGNTIYF. The full variable domain, its missing parts supplied by reference TRBV5-1 and TRBJ1-3, is KAGVTQTPRYLIKTRGQQVTLSCSPISGHRSVSWYQQTPGQGLQFLFEYFSETQRNKGNFPGRFSGRQFSNSRSEMNVSTLELGDSALYLCASSQGTGHSGNTIYFGEGSWLTVV.

This clone was detected a few times. The sample carries other DNA sequences with the same CDR3. The chain links TRBV6-1 to TRBJ2-6; D remains unclear. Germline V gene lookup returns CDR1 MNHNS and CDR2 SASEGT. The CDR3 has 14 amino acids. V was trimmed by 7 bases and J by 0 bases, leaving 7 bases between them. CDR3 nucleotide sequence: TGTGCCAGCAAGGCGGTCTCTGGGGCCAACGTCCTGACTTTC. Amino acids: CASKAVSGANVLTF.

The CDR3 sequence: CASSVTGVSYNEQFF. CDR3 in DNA: TGTGCCAGCAGCGTAACAGGGGTTTCCTACAATGAGCAGTTCTTC. This chain joins TRBV7-8 and TRBJ2-1; 7 nucleotides align to TRBD1. The junction had 5 bases not matched to a gene; V was cut back by 5 bases and J by 1 base. Germline V CDR1 and CDR2: SGHVS, FQNEAQ. The CDR3 totals 15 residues. Full variable domain (missing parts from reference TRBV7-8 and TRBJ2-1): GAGVSQSPRYKVAKRGQDVALRCDPISGHVSLFWYQQALGQGPEFLTYFQNEAQLDKSGLPSDRFFAERPEGSVSTLKIQRTQQEDSAVYLCASSVTGVSYNEQFFGPGTRLTVL.

This chain links TRBV9 with TRBJ1-4, with TRBD1 matching over 9 bases. The germline V gene encodes CDR1 SGDLS and CDR2 YYNGEE. The J segment lost 6 bases and the V segment lost 3 bases, leaving 3 bases of the junction unmatched. The CDR3 is 14 amino acids. The CDR3 nucleotides read TGTGCCAGCAGCGGCCGGGACAGGGATGAAAAACTGTTTTTT. Translation: CASSGRDRDEKLFF.

The J gene is TRBJ2-3, the V gene TRBV5-1, with 7 bases identical to TRBD2. Germline assignment: CDR1 SGHRS and CDR2 YFSETQ. Trimming removed 2 bases from V and 6 bases from J; junction bases left unmatched: 15. The CDR3 covers 17 residues. The CDR3 region is CASSLPSGGGPADTQYF. The CDR3, as DNA: TGCGCCAGCAGCTTACCCTCAGGCGGGGGACCAGCCGATACGCAGTATTTT.

V is TRBV6-1 and J is TRBJ2-7; 9 nucleotides match TRBD1. With V trimmed by 3 bases and J by 1 base, 7 bases remained unmatched. This CDR3 region has 16 residues. Germline V gene sequence: CDR1 MNHNS, CDR2 SASEGT. Here the CDR3 DNA reads TGTGCCAGCAGTGACTGGTTGGACAGGGGTTCCTACGAGCAGTACTTC. This gives the protein CASSDWLDRGSYEQYF.

CDR3 amino acids: CASKGRGNEQFF. The CDR3 DNA reads as TGTGCCAGCAAAGGGCGGGGCAATGAGCAGTTCTTC. This chain connects TRBV6-5 to TRBJ2-1; D is perhaps TRBD2 (6 bases). CDR1 MNHEY and CDR2 SVGAGI come from the germline V gene. The V end was cut by 7 bases, the J end by 6 bases, with 10 bases between. This CDR3 has 12 residues.